The rows below give T cell receptor beta chains drawn from one sample of a study of blood T cell repertoires in COVID-19. Assay used: immunoSEQ multiplex PCR; TCRdb lists only in-frame clones, some missing. The sample consists of around 190,000 clones, roughly 84% of them appearing once. The material sequenced was PBMCs or T cells enriched from blood (not recorded which). All receptors come from a woman aged 25 to 39 who had been exposed to COVID-19. Both conserved end residues are part of each CDR3. The D gene is left open where the match is weak. Only some rows state a clone size, as once, few, many or a class for expanded clones.

.,TRBJ1-1,few,TRBV12-3/TRBV12-4,CASSVYRATEAFF,TGTGCCAGCAGTGTTTACAGGGCCACTGAAGCTTTCTTT
.,TRBJ1-1,.,TRBV11-2,CASSLAAGSAFF,TGTGCCAGCAGCCTGGCGGCAGGGTCGGCTTTCTTT
.,TRBJ1-3,.,TRBV19,CASSIRGAGNTIYF,TGTGCCAGTAGTATCCGCGGGGCTGGAAACACCATATATTTT
TRBD2,TRBJ2-1,.,TRBV2,CAYGGAGYNEQFF,TGTGCCTACGGGGGGGCCGGATACAATGAGCAGTTCTTC
TRBD1,TRBJ1-1,.,TRBV11-2,CASRTNKGQGLAFF,TGTGCCAGCAGGACAAATAAGGGACAGGGGTTAGCTTTCTTT
.,TRBJ1-2,once,TRBV6-5,CASSPTGDSYGYTF,TGTGCCAGCAGTCCTACAGGAGACTCCTATGGCTACACCTTC
.,TRBJ2-7,.,TRBV6-6,CASSLSDRPSYEQYF,TGTGCCAGCAGTCTAAGCGACAGGCCCTCCTACGAGCAGTACTTC
TRBD2,TRBJ2-1,few,TRBV19,CASSRGLAGGSYNEQFF,TGTGCCAGTAGTAGGGGACTAGCGGGGGGCTCCTACAATGAGCAGTTCTTC
.,TRBJ2-6,.,TRBV6-2/TRBV6-3,CASSSGSGANVLTF,TGTGCCAGCAGTTCCGGCTCTGGGGCCAACGTCCTGACTTTC
TRBD1,TRBJ2-1,.,TRBV29-1,CSVSGAIGGDEQFF,TGCAGCGTTTCCGGCGCGATAGGGGGCGATGAGCAGTTCTTC
.,TRBJ2-1,.,TRBV5-1,CASPQLGGGMLF,TGCGCCAGCCCCCAGCTGGGGGGGGGCATGCTCTTC
TRBD2,TRBJ2-3,.,TRBV24-1,CATSTPGGTQYF,TGTGCCACCAGTACACCCGGGGGGACGCAGTATTTT
.,TRBJ1-5,.,TRBV19,CASVTLGQPEAQHF,TGTGCCAGTGTTACTCTAGGACAGCCAGAGGCCCAGCATTTT
TRBD1,TRBJ1-6,.,TRBV11-2,CASRIWQTGSSYNSPLHF,TGTGCCAGCAGGATATGGCAGACAGGGAGCTCCTATAATTCACCCCTCCACTTT
TRBD1,TRBJ2-2,few,TRBV6-5,CASSSDRVNTGELFF,TGTGCCAGCAGTTCCGACAGGGTGAACACCGGGGAGCTGTTTTTT
.,TRBJ1-5,.,TRBV2,CASSDSMQPQHF,TGTGCCAGCAGTGATAGTATGCAGCCCCAGCATTTT